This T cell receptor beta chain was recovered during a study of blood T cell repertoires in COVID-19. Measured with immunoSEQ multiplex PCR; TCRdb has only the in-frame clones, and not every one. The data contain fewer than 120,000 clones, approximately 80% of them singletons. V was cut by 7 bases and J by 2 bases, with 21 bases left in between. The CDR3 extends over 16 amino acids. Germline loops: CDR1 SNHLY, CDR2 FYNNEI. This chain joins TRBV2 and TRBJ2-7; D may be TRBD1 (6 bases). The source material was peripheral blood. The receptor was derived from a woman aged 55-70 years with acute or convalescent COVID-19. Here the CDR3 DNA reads TGTGCCAGCACCCGGAATGGGGGCAAAGGAACCTACGAGCAGTACTTC. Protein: CASTRNGGKGTYEQYF. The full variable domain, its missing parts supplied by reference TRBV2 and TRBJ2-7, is EPEVTQTPSHQVTQMGQEVILRCVPISNHLYFYWYRQILGQKVEFLVSFYNNEISEKSEIFDDQFSVERPDGSNFTLKIRSTKLEDSAMYFCASTRNGGKGTYEQYFGPGTRLTVT.